The source of this TCR beta chain is a study of Graves' ophthalmopathy and Graves' hyperthyroidism. Study-wide context: Peripheral blood was gathered at the point of initial diagnosis, before any treatment started.

In its sample, this clonotype was seen many times. Antigen specificity is unknown. Patients were excluded if they had other autoimmune diseases or uncontrolled infections, and likewise if pregnancy or lactation applied. The source of the PBMCs was about 10 ml of fresh peripheral blood. Beta-chain TCR CDR3 regions were amplified from RNA transcripts. An opening RT-PCR round employed HTBI primers and preceded a second-round multiplex PCR. TCRdb itself ran the multiplex PCR reads through MiXCR, one entry per CDR3 protein. The sample carries about 700,000 distinct CDR3 sequences, under 50% recorded once. The CDR3 length is 13 residues. Trimming shortened V by 3 bases and J by 2 bases, and 8 bases separated the two germline ends. Findings and limits, study-wide: Blood shared most expanded thyroid clonotypes above 0.001 frequency.

V gene TRBV12-3 or TRBV12-4 combines with J gene TRBJ2-7, with no clear D. The sequence came from an adult man with Graves' ophthalmopathy. The sequenced sample was peripheral blood. Here the CDR3 DNA reads TGTGCCAGCAGTTTTGTCGCCGCCTACGAGCAGTACTTC. Its protein is CASSFVAAYEQYF.